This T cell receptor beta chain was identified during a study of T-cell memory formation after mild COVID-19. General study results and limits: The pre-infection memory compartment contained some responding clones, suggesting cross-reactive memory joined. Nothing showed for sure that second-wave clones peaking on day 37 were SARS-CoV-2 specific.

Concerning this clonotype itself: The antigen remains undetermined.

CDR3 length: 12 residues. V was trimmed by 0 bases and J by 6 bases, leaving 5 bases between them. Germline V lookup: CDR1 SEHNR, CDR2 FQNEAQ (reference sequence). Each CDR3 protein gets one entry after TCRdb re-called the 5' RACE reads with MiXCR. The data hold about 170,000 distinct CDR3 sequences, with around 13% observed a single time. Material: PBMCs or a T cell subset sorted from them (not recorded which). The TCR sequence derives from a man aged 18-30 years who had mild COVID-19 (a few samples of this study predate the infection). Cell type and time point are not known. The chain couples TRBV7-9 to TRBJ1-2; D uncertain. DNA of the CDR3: TGTGCCAGCAGCTTAGCGCTGCATGGCTACACCTTC. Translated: CASSLALHGYTF.